This TCR beta chain was captured by sequencing in a study of blood T cell repertoires in COVID-19. The CDR3 has 14 amino acids. The germline gives CDR1 ENHRY, CDR2 SYGVKD. The germline V and J ends were trimmed by 6 bases and 5 bases, with 16 bases remaining between them. The assay was immunoSEQ multiplex PCR, and TCRdb's table has in-frame clones only and misses some. The sample includes about 43,000 clones, less than 90% seen only once; the top ten take around a tenth. The clonotype was recovered from a human donor in a cohort sampled during active COVID-19. The chain couples TRBV10-3 to TRBJ2-5, with a tentative D call TRBD1 (5 bases). Material for sequencing was peripheral blood. The CDR3 protein is CAISPIGAGETQYF. The CDR3 bases are TGTGCCATCAGCCCCATAGGGGCTGGGGAGACCCAGTACTTC.